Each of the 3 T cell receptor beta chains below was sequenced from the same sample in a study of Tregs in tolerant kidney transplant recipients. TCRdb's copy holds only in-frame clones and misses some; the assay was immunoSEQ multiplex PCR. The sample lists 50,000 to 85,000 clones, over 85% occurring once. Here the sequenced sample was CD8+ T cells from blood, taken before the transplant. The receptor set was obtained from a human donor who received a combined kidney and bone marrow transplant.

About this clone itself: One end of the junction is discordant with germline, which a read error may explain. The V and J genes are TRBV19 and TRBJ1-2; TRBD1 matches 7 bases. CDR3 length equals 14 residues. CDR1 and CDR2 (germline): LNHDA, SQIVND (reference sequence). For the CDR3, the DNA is TGTGCCGGTAGTATTCTTGGGACAGCCTATGGCTACACCTTC. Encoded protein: CAGSILGTAYGYTF.

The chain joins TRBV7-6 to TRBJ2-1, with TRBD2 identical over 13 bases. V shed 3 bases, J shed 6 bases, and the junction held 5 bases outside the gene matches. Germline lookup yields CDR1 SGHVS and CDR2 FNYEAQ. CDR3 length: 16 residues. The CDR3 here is CASSFQLAGGPNEQFF. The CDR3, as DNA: TGTGCCAGCAGCTTCCAACTAGCGGGAGGGCCCAATGAGCAGTTCTTC.

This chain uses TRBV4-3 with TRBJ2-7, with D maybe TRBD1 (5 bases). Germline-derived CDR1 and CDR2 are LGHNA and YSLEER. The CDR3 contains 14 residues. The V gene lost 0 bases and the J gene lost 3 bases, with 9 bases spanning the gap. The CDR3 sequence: CASSQEGQGYEQYF. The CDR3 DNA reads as TGCGCCAGCAGCCAAGAGGGTCAGGGCTACGAGCAGTACTTC.